This paragraph covers one T cell receptor (beta chain) sequence. A far larger clone is one nucleotide away, so this likely arose from a read error. Profiled with immunoSEQ multiplex PCR; TCRdb holds only in-frame clones, not every one. The sample carries 3,800 or so clones, around 56% recorded once. The V gene lost 0 bases and the J gene lost 9 bases, with 8 bases spanning the gap. The CDR3 contains 12 residues. Germline CDR1 SEHNR, CDR2 FQNEAQ (reference sequence). This sample is drawn from a study of sequential checkpoint blockade in melanoma. Study background: Randomization was 1:1 between first-line nivolumab→ipilimumab and ipilimumab→nivolumab.

Treatment specified: randomized to nivolumab then ipilimumab (arm A) or the reverse (arm B). None of the patients previously received DNA-damaging chemotherapy. The rearrangement links TRBV7-9 to TRBJ1-2; D is ambiguous. Sequencing was performed on CD8+ T cells sorted from blood (inferred from file names), taken from a patient given nivolumab and ipilimumab in sequence. The sequence was obtained from a human donor with melanoma. CDR3 amino acids: CASSLAQYRYTF. The CDR3, as DNA: TGTGCCAGCAGCTTAGCGCAGTATCGCTACACCTTC.